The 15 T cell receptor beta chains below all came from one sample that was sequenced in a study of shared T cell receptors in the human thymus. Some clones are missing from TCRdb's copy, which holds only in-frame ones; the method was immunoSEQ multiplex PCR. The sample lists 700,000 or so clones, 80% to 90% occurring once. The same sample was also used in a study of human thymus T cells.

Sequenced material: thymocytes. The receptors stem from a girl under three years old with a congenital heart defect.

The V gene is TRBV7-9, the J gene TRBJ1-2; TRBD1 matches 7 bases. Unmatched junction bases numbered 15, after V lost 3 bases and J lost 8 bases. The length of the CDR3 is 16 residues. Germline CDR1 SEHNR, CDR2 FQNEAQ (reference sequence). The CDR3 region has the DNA TGTGCCAGCAGCTTTCCTTTAGGAGACAGGGTGGAGGGCTACACCTTC. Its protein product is CASSFPLGDRVEGYTF.

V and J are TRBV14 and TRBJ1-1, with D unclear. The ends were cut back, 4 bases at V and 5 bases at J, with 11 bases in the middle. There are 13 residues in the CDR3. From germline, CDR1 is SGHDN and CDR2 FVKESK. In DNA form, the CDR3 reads TGTGCCAGCAGCCCGACGGGTTGGACTGAAGCTTTCTTT. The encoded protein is CASSPTGWTEAFF.

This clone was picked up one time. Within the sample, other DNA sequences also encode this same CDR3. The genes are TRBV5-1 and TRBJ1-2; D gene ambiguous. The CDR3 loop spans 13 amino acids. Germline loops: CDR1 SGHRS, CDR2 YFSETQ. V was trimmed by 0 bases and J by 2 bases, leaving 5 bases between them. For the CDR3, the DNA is TGCGCCAGCAGCTTGGCTAGGAACTATGGCTACACCTTC. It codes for CASSLARNYGYTF.

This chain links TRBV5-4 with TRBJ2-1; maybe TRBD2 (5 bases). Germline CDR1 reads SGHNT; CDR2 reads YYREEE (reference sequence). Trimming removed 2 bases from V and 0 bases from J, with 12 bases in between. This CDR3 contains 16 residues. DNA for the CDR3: TGTGCCAGCAGCTTTAGAGGGTTAAGCTCCTACAATGAGCAGTTCTTC. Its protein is CASSFRGLSSYNEQFF.

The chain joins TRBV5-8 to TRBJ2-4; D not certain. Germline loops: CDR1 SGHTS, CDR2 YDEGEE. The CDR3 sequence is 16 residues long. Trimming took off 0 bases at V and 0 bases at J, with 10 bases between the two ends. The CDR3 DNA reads TGTGCCAGCAGCTTGGAGGCGGCCCTAGCCAAAAACATTCAGTACTTC. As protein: CASSLEAALAKNIQYF.

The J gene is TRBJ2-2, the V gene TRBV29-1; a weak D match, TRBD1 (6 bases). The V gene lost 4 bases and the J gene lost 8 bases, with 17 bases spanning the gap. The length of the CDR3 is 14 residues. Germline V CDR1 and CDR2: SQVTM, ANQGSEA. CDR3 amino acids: CSVVRQGKSGELFF. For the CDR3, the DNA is TGCAGCGTTGTCAGGCAGGGGAAGTCTGGGGAGCTGTTTTTT.

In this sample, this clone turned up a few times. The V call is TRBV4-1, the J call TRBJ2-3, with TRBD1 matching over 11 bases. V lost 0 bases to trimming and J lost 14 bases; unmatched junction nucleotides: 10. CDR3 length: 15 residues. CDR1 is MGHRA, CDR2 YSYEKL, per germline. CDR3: CASSQEVGQGGPGYF. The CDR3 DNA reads TGCGCCAGCAGCCAAGAGGTGGGACAGGGGGGCCCGGGGTATTTT.

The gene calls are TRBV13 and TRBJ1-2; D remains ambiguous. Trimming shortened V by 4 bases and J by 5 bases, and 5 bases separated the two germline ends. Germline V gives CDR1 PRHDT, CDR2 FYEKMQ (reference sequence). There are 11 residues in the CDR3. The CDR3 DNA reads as TGTGCCAGCAGCTCCACATATGGCTACACCTTC. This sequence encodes CASSSTYGYTF. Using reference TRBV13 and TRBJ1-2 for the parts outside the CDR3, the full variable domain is AAGVIQSPRHLIKEKRETATLKCYPIPRHDTVYWYQQGPGQDPQFLISFYEKMQSDKGSIPDRFSAQQFSDYHSELNMSSLELGDSALYFCASSSTYGYTFGSGTRLTVV.

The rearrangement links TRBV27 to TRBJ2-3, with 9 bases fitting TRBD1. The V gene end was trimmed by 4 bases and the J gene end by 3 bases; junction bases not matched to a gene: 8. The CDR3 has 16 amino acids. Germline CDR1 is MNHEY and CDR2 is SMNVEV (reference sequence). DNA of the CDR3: TGTGCCAGCAGTTACGGGACAGGGAATGGGACAGATACGCAGTATTTT. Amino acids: CASSYGTGNGTDTQYF.

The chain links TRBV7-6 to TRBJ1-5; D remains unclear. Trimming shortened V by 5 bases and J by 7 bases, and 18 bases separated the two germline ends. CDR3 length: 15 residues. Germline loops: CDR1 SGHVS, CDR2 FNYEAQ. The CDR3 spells CASSADGGSEQPQHF. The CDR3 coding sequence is TGTGCCAGCAGCGCAGACGGAGGGTCGGAGCAGCCCCAGCATTTT.

DNA of the CDR3: TGTGCCAGCAGGATCGACAGGGACCCTCAAGAGACCCAGTACTTC. Translated: CASRIDRDPQETQYF. The chain is built from TRBV6-5 and TRBJ2-5, with 7 positions matching TRBD1. Trimming cost V 6 bases and J 2 bases; bases outside gene matches: 9. CDR1 and CDR2 (germline): MNHEY, SVGAGI. This CDR3 spans 15 amino acids.

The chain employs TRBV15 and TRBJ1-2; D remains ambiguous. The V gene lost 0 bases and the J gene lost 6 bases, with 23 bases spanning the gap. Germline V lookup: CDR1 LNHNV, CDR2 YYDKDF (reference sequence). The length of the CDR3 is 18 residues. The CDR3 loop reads CATSRDSPEGTVLDGYTF. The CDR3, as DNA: TGTGCCACCAGCAGAGATTCTCCGGAGGGTACGGTGTTGGATGGCTACACCTTC. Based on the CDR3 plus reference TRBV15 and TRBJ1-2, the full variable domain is DAMVIQNPRYQVTQFGKPVTLSCSQTLNHNVMYWYQQKSSQAPKLLFHYYDKDFNNEADTPDNFQSRRPNTSFCFLDIRSPGLGDTAMYLCATSRDSPEGTVLDGYTFGSGTRLTVV.

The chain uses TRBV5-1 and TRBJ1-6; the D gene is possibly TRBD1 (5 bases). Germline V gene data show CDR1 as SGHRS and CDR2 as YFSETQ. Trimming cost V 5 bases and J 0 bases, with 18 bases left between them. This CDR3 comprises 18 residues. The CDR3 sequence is CASRWGDLTSSYNSPLHF. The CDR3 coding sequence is TGCGCCAGCAGGTGGGGGGACCTAACGAGCTCCTATAATTCACCCCTCCACTTT. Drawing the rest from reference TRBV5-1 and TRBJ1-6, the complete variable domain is KAGVTQTPRYLIKTRGQQVTLSCSPISGHRSVSWYQQTPGQGLQFLFEYFSETQRNKGNFPGRFSGRQFSNSRSEMNVSTLELGDSALYLCASRWGDLTSSYNSPLHFGNGTRLTVT.

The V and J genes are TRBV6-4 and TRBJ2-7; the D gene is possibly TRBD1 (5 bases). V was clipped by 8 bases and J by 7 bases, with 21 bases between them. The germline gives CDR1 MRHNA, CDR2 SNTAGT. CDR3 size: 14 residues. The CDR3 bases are TGTGCCAGCCCGAACCTCAGGGCTCAAGGGGAGCAGTACTTC. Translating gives CASPNLRAQGEQYF.

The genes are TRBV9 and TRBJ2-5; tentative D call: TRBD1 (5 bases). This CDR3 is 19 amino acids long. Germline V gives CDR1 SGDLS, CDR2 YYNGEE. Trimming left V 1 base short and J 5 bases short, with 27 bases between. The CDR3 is CASSVQAETVSTKRETQYF. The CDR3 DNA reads TGTGCCAGCAGCGTACAAGCCGAGACAGTCTCCACCAAGAGGGAGACCCAGTACTTC. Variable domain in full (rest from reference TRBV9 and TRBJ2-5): DSGVTQTPKHLITATGQRVTLRCSPRSGDLSVYWYQQSLDQGLQFLIQYYNGEERAKGNILERFSAQQFPDLHSELNLSSLELGDSALYFCASSVQAETVSTKRETQYFGPGTRLLVL.